These 19 T cell receptor beta chains share one sample of origin, sequenced in a study of T-cell memory formation after mild COVID-19. In TCRdb, the 5' RACE reads were re-called with MiXCR into one record per CDR3 protein. Among roughly 250,000 distinct CDR3 sequences, less than 20% were seen once, and the ten largest hold 3.5%. Input material: PBMCs or a T cell subset sorted from them (not recorded which). Receptors were obtained from a man in his late teens or twenties who had mild COVID-19 (a few samples of this study predate the infection). Cell type and time point are not known.

In its sample, this clonotype was seen a few times. The chain carries TRBV20-1 and TRBJ2-7; TRBD1 is a possible D gene (6 bases). V lost 7 bases and J 5 bases, leaving 15 bases between the germline ends. From germline, CDR1 is DFQATT and CDR2 SNEGSKA (reference sequence). The CDR3 is 12 amino acids. For the CDR3, the DNA is TGCAGTGGGGCAGGGGTAATGGACGAGCAGTACGTC. Encoded protein: CSGAGVMDEQYV.

The sample holds a few counts of this clonotype. The rearrangement links TRBV10-3 to TRBJ2-5; either TRBD1 or TRBD2 may fit D (5 bases each). V lost 6 bases and J lost 5, with 13 bases in between. The CDR3 length is 13 residues. From germline, CDR1 is ENHRY and CDR2 SYGVKD. CDR3 nucleotide sequence: TGTGCCATCAGCACACTGGGGGTGGAGACCCAGTACTTC. Translation gives CAISTLGVETQYF.

This chain connects TRBV5-1 to TRBJ2-3; no definite D call. This CDR3 region has 15 residues. Germline-derived CDR1 and CDR2 are SGHRS and YFSETQ. Trimming removed 0 bases from V and 3 bases from J, with 11 bases in between. CDR3 sequence: CASSLGELWTDTQYF. The CDR3 coding sequence is TGCGCCAGCAGCTTGGGTGAGCTTTGGACAGATACGCAGTATTTT.

A few counts support this clonotype. CDR3 region: CASSPRGYEQFF. In nucleotides, the CDR3 is TGTGCCAGCAGCCCGCGGGGGTATGAGCAGTTCTTC. The chain is built from TRBV11-2 and TRBJ2-1, with 7 nucleotides matching TRBD2. There are 12 residues in the CDR3. Germline V gives CDR1 SGHAT, CDR2 FQNNGV. V was clipped by 5 bases and J by 8 bases; unmatched bases: 3.

This chain uses TRBV7-2 with TRBJ1-2; 9 bases match TRBD1. Trimming cost V 3 bases and J 8 bases; bases outside gene matches: 7. The CDR3 consists of 14 residues. Germline CDR1 and CDR2: SGHTA and FQGNSA. CDR3 nucleotide sequence: TGTGCCAGCAGCTTCCGTAGACAGGGGGACGGCTACACCTTC. This sequence encodes CASSFRRQGDGYTF.

This rearrangement joins TRBV6-6 to TRBJ2-3; either TRBD1 or TRBD2 may supply D (5 bases each). This CDR3 has 15 amino acids. V dropped 5 bases and J dropped 0 bases, with 12 bases sitting between them. Per germline, CDR1 MNHNY and CDR2 SVGAGI (reference sequence). The CDR3 DNA sequence: TGTGCCAGCAGTAGGAGCTGGGGGAGCACAGATACGCAGTATTTT. Translating it yields CASSRSWGSTDTQYF.

This clonotype was seen repeatedly, ten times or more. The chain links TRBV24-1 to TRBJ2-2, with a tentative D call TRBD1 (5 bases). The CDR3 runs 13 residues. The V and J ends lost 9 bases and 7 bases respectively, with 14 bases between them. CDR1 KGHDR and CDR2 SFDVKD come from the germline V gene. Here the CDR3 DNA reads TGTGCCACCCAAGGTTGGGGCGACGGGGAGCTGTTTTTT. Protein sequence: CATQGWGDGELFF.

This clonotype showed up just a few times. The V gene is TRBV5-4, the J gene TRBJ2-2, with TRBD1 identical over 7 bases. CDR3 length: 18 residues. Germline V gene data show CDR1 as SGHNT and CDR2 as YYREEE (reference sequence). V was clipped by 4 bases and J by 1 base; unmatched bases: 13. The CDR3 region has the DNA TGTGCCAGCAGCCCTGGGGGTACGGGACAGATGAACACCGGGGAGCTGTTTTTT. Encoded protein: CASSPGGTGQMNTGELFF.

This clonotype has a handful of counts. The chain combines TRBV4-2 with TRBJ2-1; the D gene is possibly TRBD2 (5 bases). The CDR3 totals 14 residues. Trimming cost V 0 bases and J 8 bases, with 11 bases left between them. Germline assignment: CDR1 LGHNA and CDR2 YNFKEQ. CDR3: CASSQERLGDEQFF. CDR3 coding DNA: TGTGCCAGCAGCCAAGAGAGGCTGGGAGATGAGCAGTTCTTC.

The CDR3 sequence is CASGPGPLGNEQFF. CDR3 DNA: TGCGCCAGCGGACCGGGGCCCCTCGGCAATGAGCAGTTCTTC. This chain joins TRBV5-1 and TRBJ2-1; D is tentatively TRBD1 or TRBD2 (5 bases each). Trimming left V 7 bases short and J 6 bases short, with 17 bases between. The germline V gene has CDR1 SGHRS and CDR2 YFSETQ. The CDR3 is 14 residues long.

The chain uses TRBV6-6 and TRBJ2-3; 8 nucleotides agree with TRBD2. V shed 5 bases and J 0 bases; nucleotides not matched to a gene: 7. Per germline, CDR1 MNHNY and CDR2 SVGAGI (reference sequence). CDR3 length: 16 amino acids. The CDR3 loop reads CASSPHSGVSTDTQYF. For the CDR3, the DNA is TGTGCCAGCAGTCCTCATAGCGGGGTTAGCACAGATACGCAGTATTTT.

The rearrangement links TRBV9 to TRBJ1-2, with TRBD1 matching over 9 bases. The CDR3 has 15 amino acids. CDR1 is SGDLS, CDR2 YYNGEE, per germline. Trimming removed 2 bases from V and 5 bases from J; junction bases left unmatched: 7. In DNA, the CDR3 is TGTGCCAGCAGCGTGGGACAGGGAAAGTGGTATGGCTACACCTTC. Translation: CASSVGQGKWYGYTF.

Written as DNA, the CDR3 is TGTGCCAGCAGTGGCGGGGTGATGGCGTTGAAGGAGACCCAGTACTTC. It translates to CASSGGVMALKETQYF. The genes are TRBV28 and TRBJ2-5; TRBD2 is a possible D gene (6 bases). In germline, CDR1 is MDHEN, CDR2 SYDVKM. Trimming shortened V by 5 bases and J by 5 bases, and 21 bases separated the two germline ends. The CDR3 is 16 amino acids.

This clonotype was counted between two and nine times. The CDR3 DNA is TGCGCCAGCAGCCAGAGGCTAATTAAAATGAACACTGAAGCTTTCTTT. Protein product: CASSQRLIKMNTEAFF. This chain connects TRBV4-1 to TRBJ1-1; D is undetermined. Trimming took off 3 bases at V and 0 bases at J, with 14 bases between the two ends. This CDR3 has 16 residues. Germline V gives CDR1 MGHRA, CDR2 YSYEKL.

This clonotype has a handful of counts. The chain has TRBV28 and TRBJ2-7, with no clear D. There are 14 residues in the CDR3. Germline V gene lookup returns CDR1 MDHEN and CDR2 SYDVKM. Trimming removed 3 bases at V and 2 bases at J, with 11 bases between. CDR3 sequence: CASSFPGEPYEQYV. The DNA of the CDR3 is TGTGCCAGCAGTTTCCCAGGAGAGCCCTACGAGCAGTACGTC.

This clonotype was seen a handful of times. The rearrangement uses TRBV6-1 and TRBJ2-1, with D tentatively TRBD2 (6 bases). V was clipped by 7 bases and J by 8 bases, with 12 bases between them. CDR1 is MNHNS, CDR2 SASEGT, per germline. The CDR3 covers 12 residues. The CDR3 loop is CASTGDSDEQFF. The CDR3 region has the DNA TGTGCCAGCACGGGGGACTCCGATGAGCAGTTCTTC.

This clonotype has only a few counts. The J gene is TRBJ2-3, the V gene TRBV7-2; D might be TRBD1 or TRBD2, each matching 5 bases. The CDR3 spans 13 residues. V was trimmed by 5 bases and J by 6 bases, leaving 12 bases between them. Germline CDR1 reads SGHTA; CDR2 reads FQGNSA. The CDR3 DNA sequence: TGTGCCAGCAGCAGGGACCGCCTGGATACGCAGTATTTT. It is translated as CASSRDRLDTQYF.

The chain links TRBV6-5 to TRBJ1-2; TRBD1 agrees at 9 bases. This CDR3 has 14 amino acids. Germline CDR1 and CDR2: MNHEY and SVGAGI. V lost 4 bases, J lost 5 bases, and 5 bases stayed unmatched. DNA of the CDR3: TGTGCCAGCAGTTCGGGACAGGGTTTATATGGCTACACCTTC. Its protein is CASSSGQGLYGYTF.

This clonotype was detected ten times or more. The chain couples TRBV10-1 to TRBJ1-1; D not certain. The germline V gene encodes CDR1 WNHNN and CDR2 SYGVQD (reference sequence). The V gene lost 4 bases and the J gene lost 1 base, with 7 bases spanning the gap. The CDR3 runs 13 residues. The CDR3 here is CASSAQTNTEAFF. The CDR3 coding sequence is TGCGCCAGCAGTGCACAGACGAACACTGAAGCTTTCTTT.